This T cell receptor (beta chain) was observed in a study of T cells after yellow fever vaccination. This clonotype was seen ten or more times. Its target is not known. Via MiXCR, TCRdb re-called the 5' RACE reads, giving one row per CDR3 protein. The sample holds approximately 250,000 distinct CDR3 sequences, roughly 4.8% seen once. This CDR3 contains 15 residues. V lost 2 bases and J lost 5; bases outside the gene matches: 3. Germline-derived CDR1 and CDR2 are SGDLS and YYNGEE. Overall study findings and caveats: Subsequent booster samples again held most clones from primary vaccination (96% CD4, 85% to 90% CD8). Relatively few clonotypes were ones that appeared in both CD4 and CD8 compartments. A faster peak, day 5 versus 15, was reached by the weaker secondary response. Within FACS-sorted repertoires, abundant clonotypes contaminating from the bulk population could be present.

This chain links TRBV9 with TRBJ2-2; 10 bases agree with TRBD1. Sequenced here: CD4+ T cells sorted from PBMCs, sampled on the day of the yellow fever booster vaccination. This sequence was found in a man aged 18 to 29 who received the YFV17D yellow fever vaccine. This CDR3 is CASSVRQGATGELFF. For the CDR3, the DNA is TGTGCCAGCAGCGTGCGACAGGGGGCGACCGGGGAGCTGTTTTTT.